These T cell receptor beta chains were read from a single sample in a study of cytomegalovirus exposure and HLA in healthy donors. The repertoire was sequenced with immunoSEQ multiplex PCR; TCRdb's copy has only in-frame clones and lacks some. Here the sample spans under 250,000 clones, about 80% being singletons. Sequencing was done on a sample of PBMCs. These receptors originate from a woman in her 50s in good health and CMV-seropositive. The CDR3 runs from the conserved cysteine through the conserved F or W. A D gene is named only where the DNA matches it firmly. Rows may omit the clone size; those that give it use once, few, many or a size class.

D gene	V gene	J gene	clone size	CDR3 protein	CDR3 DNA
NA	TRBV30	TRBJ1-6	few	CAWTSSYNSPLHF	TGTGCCTGGACGAGCTCCTATAATTCACCCCTCCACTTT
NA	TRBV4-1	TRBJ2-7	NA	CASSQVTGAENYEQYF	TGCGCCAGCAGCCAAGTGACTGGGGCCGAGAACTACGAGCAGTACTTC
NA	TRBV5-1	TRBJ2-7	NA	CASSGGLYEQYF	TGCGCCAGCAGCGGCGGCCTCTACGAGCAGTACTTC
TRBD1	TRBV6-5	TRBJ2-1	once	CASRDGTGIYNEQFF	TGTGCCAGCAGAGACGGGACAGGTATCTACAATGAGCAGTTCTTC
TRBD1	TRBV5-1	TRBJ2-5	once	CASSYPGGGETQYF	TGCGCCAGCAGCTACCCAGGGGGCGGGGAGACCCAGTACTTC
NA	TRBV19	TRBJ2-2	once	CATWDIYTGELFF	TGTGCCACCTGGGACATTTACACCGGGGAGCTGTTTTTT
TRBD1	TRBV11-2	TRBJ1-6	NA	CASSLVSGQGPPLHF	TGTGCCAGCAGCTTAGTGTCGGGACAGGGCCCACCCCTCCACTTT
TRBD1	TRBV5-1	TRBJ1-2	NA	CASSPRTGLYGYTF	TGCGCCAGCAGCCCGCGGACAGGGCTCTATGGCTACACCTTC
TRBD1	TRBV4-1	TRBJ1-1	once	CASSQEGQGFAEAFF	TGCGCCAGCAGCCAAGAAGGACAGGGGTTCGCTGAAGCTTTCTTT
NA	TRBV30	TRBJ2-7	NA	CAWSRGGQVF	TGTGCCTGGAGTAGGGGGGGGCAAGTCTTC
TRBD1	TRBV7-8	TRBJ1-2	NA	CASSAGTGPGQYGYTF	TGTGCCAGCAGCGCTGGGACAGGCCCAGGACAGTATGGCTACACCTTC
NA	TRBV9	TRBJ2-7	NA	CASSVGGGPYEQYF	TGTGCCAGCAGCGTAGGGGGGGGGCCCTACGAGCAGTACTTC
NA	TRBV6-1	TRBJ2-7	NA	CASRGGGTYEQYF	TGTGCCAGCAGAGGAGGCGGTACCTACGAGCAGTACTTC
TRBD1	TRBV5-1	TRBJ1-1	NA	CASSLRPGGNTEAFF	TGCGCCAGCAGCTTGCGTCCAGGGGGGAACACTGAAGCTTTCTTT
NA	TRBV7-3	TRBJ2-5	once	CASSLNREETQYF	TGTGCCAGCAGCTTAAACAGGGAGGAGACCCAGTACTTC
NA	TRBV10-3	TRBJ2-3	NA	CAISESGGPGATDTQYF	TGTGCCATCAGTGAGTCGGGGGGACCCGGTGCCACAGATACGCAGTATTTT
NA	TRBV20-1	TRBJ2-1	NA	CSASVVREQFF	TGCAGTGCTAGTGTCGTGCGTGAGCAGTTCTTC
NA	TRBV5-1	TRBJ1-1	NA	CASSLGRRGNTEAFF	TGCGCCAGCAGCTTGGGTCGCAGGGGGAACACTGAAGCTTTCTTT
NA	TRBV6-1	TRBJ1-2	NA	CASCHMGAANYGYTF	TGTGCCAGCTGCCATATGGGGGCAGCGAACTATGGCTACACCTTC
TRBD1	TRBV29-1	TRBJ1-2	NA	CSGGTGFRGYTF	TGCAGCGGTGGGACAGGGTTTAGAGGCTACACCTTC
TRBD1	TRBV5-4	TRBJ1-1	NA	CASSPRTGITEAFF	TGTGCCAGCAGCCCTAGGACAGGGATTACTGAAGCTTTCTTT
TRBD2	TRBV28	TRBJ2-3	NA	CASTLAGGQTDTQYF	TGTGCCAGCACGCTGGCGGGGGGGCAGACAGATACGCAGTATTTT
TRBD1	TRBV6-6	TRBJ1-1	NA	CASTTTGGTEAFF	TGTGCCAGCACGACGACAGGGGGCACTGAAGCTTTCTTT
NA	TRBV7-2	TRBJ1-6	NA	CASSLARRYNSPLHF	TGTGCCAGCAGCTTAGCCCGCAGGTATAATTCCCCCCTCCACTTT
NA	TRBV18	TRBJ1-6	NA	CASSPLPAGDSPLHF	TGTGCCAGCTCACCACTGCCGGCCGGGGATTCACCCCTCCACTTT
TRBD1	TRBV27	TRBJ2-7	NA	CASSWGQGSYEQYF	TGTGCCAGCAGTTGGGGACAGGGCTCCTACGAGCAGTACTTC
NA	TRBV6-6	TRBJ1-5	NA	CASTPEGGAQPQHF	TGTGCCAGCACCCCAGAGGGGGGGGCACAGCCCCAGCATTTT
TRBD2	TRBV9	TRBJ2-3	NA	CASSVLAGGPDTQYF	TGTGCCAGCAGCGTACTAGCGGGGGGGCCGGATACGCAGTATTTT
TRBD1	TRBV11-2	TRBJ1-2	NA	CASSRDRGGYGYTF	TGTGCCAGCAGCCGGGACAGGGGCGGCTATGGCTACACCTTC
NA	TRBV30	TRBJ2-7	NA	CAWGEGDLRSEQYF	TGTGCCTGGGGAGAGGGGGACCTCCGGTCCGAGCAGTACTTC
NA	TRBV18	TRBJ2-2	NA	CASRSPENTGELFF	TGTGCCAGCCGGAGTCCAGAGAACACCGGGGAGCTGTTTTTT
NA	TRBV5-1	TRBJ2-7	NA	CASSSRRRDEQYF	TGCGCCAGCAGCTCCCGCAGGAGGGACGAGCAGTACTTC
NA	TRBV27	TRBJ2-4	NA	CASRVGGNIQYF	TGTGCCAGCAGGGTAGGCGGAAACATTCAGTACTTC
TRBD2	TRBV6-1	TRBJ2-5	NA	CASRPTLAGVETQYF	TGTGCCAGCAGGCCCACGCTAGCGGGGGTGGAGACCCAGTACTTC
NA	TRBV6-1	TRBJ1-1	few	CASSGQRLNTEAFF	TGTGCCAGCAGTGGCCAACGGTTGAACACTGAAGCTTTCTTT
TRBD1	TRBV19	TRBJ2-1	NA	CASRTGVDYNEQFF	TGTGCCAGCCGAACAGGGGTGGACTACAATGAGCAGTTCTTC
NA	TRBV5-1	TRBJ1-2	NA	CASSLGTPGPGLGYTF	TGCGCCAGCAGCTTGGGGACTCCCGGACCGGGATTGGGCTACACCTTC
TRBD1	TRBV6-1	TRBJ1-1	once	CASSESYRGTEAFF	TGTGCCAGCAGTGAATCCTACAGGGGGACTGAAGCTTTCTTT
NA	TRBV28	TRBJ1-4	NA	CASRGDLGKLFF	TGTGCCAGCAGAGGGGATTTAGGAAAACTGTTTTTT
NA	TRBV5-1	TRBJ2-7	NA	CASSLVGTSYEQYF	TGCGCCAGCAGCTTGGTGGGGACTTCTTACGAGCAGTACTTC
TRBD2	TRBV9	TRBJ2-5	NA	CASSWRGSGAQETQYF	TGTGCCAGCAGCTGGCGGGGGAGCGGAGCCCAAGAGACCCAGTACTTC
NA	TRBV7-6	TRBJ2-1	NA	CASSLATYNEQFF	TGTGCCAGCAGCTTGGCAACCTACAATGAGCAGTTCTTC
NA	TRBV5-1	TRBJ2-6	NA	CASSPGPHTGGANVLTF	TGCGCCAGCAGCCCCGGGCCCCACACGGGAGGGGCCAACGTCCTGACTTTC